A single sample gave rise to the 9 T cell receptor beta chains below, sequenced in a study of human T cells and chemical hapten exposure. TCRdb re-called the RACE reads through MiXCR, storing one row per CDR3 protein. Among about 120,000 distinct CDR3 sequences listed, 12% were seen once. Regarding time point: patch test 1, 2 weeks after DPC sensitization. As to treatment: therapeutic diphenylcyclopropenone sensitization with weekly scalp DPC. Material: whole blood, obtained in connection with sensitization to the hapten diphenylcyclopropenone (DPC). The receptor set was obtained from a woman in her forties or fifties with alopecia areata. Some clones in this sample may be carry-over from other donors' samples.

Many counts were recorded for this clonotype. CDR3 in DNA: TGTGCCAGCATCAAGACAGGAGACTACGAGCAGTACTTC. The encoded protein is CASIKTGDYEQYF. The chain couples TRBV6-2 or TRBV6-3 to TRBJ2-7, with a possible D match to TRBD1 (6 bases). Trimming cost V 7 bases and J 3 bases, with 13 bases left between them. This CDR3 has 13 residues. Germline loops: CDR1 MNHEY, CDR2 SVGEGT.

This clonotype came up a few times. Written as DNA, the CDR3 is TGTGCCAGCAGGGACCCCAGCACAGATACGCAGTATTTT. Translated: CASRDPSTDTQYF. The rearrangement joins TRBV28 to TRBJ2-3; D not resolved. Per the germline V gene, CDR1 is MDHEN and CDR2 is SYDVKM. CDR3 size: 13 residues. Between the trimmed V and J ends, which lost 6 bases and 0 bases, there was a span of 7 bases.

The V gene is TRBV6-6, the J gene TRBJ1-5, with D tentatively TRBD1 (5 bases). Germline V gene sequence: CDR1 MNHNY, CDR2 SVGAGI (reference sequence). The ends were cut back, 10 bases at V and 7 bases at J, with 20 bases in the middle. The CDR3 consists of 14 residues. The CDR3 nucleotides read TGTGCCACTCACCGGGACCCCCGGGACCAGCCCCAGCATTTT. Encoded protein: CATHRDPRDQPQHF.

There are a few counts of this clonotype. This chain's CDR3 is CASKGTEAFF. For the CDR3, the DNA is TGTGCCAGCAAAGGCACTGAAGCTTTCTTT. The V call is TRBV28, the J call TRBJ1-1; D is undetermined. This CDR3 has 10 amino acids. Trimming stripped 7 bases from V and 4 bases from J, with 4 bases between. Germline CDR1 MDHEN, CDR2 SYDVKM.

V usage is TRBV3-1 and J usage is TRBJ2-3; D is unclear. The CDR3 length is 15 residues. Trimming shortened V by 4 bases and J by 2 bases, and 13 bases separated the two germline ends. CDR1 and CDR2 from the germline V gene are LGHDT and YNNKEL (reference sequence). In nucleotides, the CDR3 is TGTGCCAGCAGCCTAGGCGAACTCTCCACAGATACGCAGTATTTT. As protein: CASSLGELSTDTQYF.

The chain is built from TRBV29-1 and TRBJ1-1; 8 bases are shared with TRBD1. Germline CDR1 is SQVTM and CDR2 is ANQGSEA. V lost 7 bases and J lost 5; bases outside the gene matches: 9. CDR3 length: 13 residues. The CDR3 sequence is CSDTTGVSTEAFF. Written as DNA, the CDR3 is TGCAGCGACACGACAGGGGTTTCTACTGAAGCTTTCTTT.

The rearrangement uses TRBV11-1 and TRBJ2-7, with TRBD1 identical over 8 bases. V dropped 6 bases and J dropped 5; count of bases not matched to a gene: 6. CDR1 is SGHAT and CDR2 is FQDESV in the germline V gene (reference sequence). This CDR3 is built from 13 residues. The CDR3 here is CASRTGTGNEQYF. CDR3 in DNA: TGTGCCAGCAGGACCGGGACAGGTAACGAGCAGTACTTC. The entire variable domain, with the rest obtained from reference TRBV11-1 and TRBJ2-7, is as follows: EAEVAQSPRYKITEKSQAVAFWCDPISGHATLYWYRQILGQGPELLVQFQDESVVDDSQLPKDRFSAERLKGVDSTLKIQPAELGDSAMYLCASRTGTGNEQYFGPGTRLTVT.

The chain combines TRBV11-2 with TRBJ2-1, with 13 bases identical to TRBD2. This CDR3 spans 17 amino acids. J lost 6 bases, V lost 5 bases, and 10 bases had no gene match. Germline assignment: CDR1 SGHAT and CDR2 FQNNGV. CDR3 in amino acids: CASSRRVGLAGSNEQFF. CDR3 DNA sequence: TGTGCCAGCAGCCGCCGAGTGGGACTAGCGGGAAGCAATGAGCAGTTCTTC.

Many counts were recorded for this clonotype. This rearrangement joins TRBV10-2 to TRBJ1-1, with a tentative D call TRBD1 (5 bases). Deletions cut 1 base from V and 4 bases from J, with 10 bases between. The CDR3 has 14 amino acids. Germline V gene data show CDR1 as WSHSY and CDR2 as SAAADI. In DNA, the CDR3 is TGCGCCAGCAGTGAGTTCGCTGGGGCCACTGAAGCTTTCTTT. It specifies CASSEFAGATEAFF.